This paragraph covers one TCR beta chain sequence. Its antigen is unidentified. For sequencing, patients were chosen who had shown expansion of CD8+CD57+ cells by flow cytometry. Severe acquired aplastic anemia was diagnosed in all patients. Both TCR beta VDJ combination and CDR3 sequence profiling were carried out. Genomic DNA was the template for this profiling. TCRdb processed the reads anew with MiXCR; each CDR3 protein has one entry. The sample comprises 150,000 to 160,000 distinct CDR3 sequences, roughly half of which are singletons, and over 9.5% rests with the top ten. The data are from a study of CD8+CD57+ T cells in acquired aplastic anemia. As for the study in general: Sorted CD4+ and CD8+ cells yielded around 3.3 ug of DNA on average.

Study-level results: Roughly 27 sequences, all CD8+ CDR3, were shared between patients and controls.

With V trimmed by 3 bases and J by 0 bases, 10 bases remained unmatched. The CDR3 is 18 amino acids. CDR1 is ENHRY, CDR2 SYGVKD, per germline. The chain has TRBV10-3 and TRBJ1-1; TRBD1 aligns across 10 bases. This sequence originates from a human donor with aplastic anemia. Specimen: sorted CD4+, CD8+, or CD8+CD57+ T cells (not recorded which) from PBMCs. CDR3 amino acids: CAISDLGRTGGLNTEAFF. In nucleotides, the CDR3 is TGTGCCATCAGTGATCTAGGCCGGACAGGGGGGTTGAACACTGAAGCTTTCTTT.